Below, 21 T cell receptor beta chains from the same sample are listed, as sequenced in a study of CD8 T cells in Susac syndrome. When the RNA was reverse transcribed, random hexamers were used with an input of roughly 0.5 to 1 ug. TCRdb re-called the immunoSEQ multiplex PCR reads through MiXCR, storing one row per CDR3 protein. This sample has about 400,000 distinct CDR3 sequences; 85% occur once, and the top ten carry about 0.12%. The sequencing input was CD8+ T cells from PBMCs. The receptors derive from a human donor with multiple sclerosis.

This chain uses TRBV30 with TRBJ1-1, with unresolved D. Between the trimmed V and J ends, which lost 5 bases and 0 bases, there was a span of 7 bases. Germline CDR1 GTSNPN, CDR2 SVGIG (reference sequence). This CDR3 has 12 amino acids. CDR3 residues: CAWSHLNTEAFF. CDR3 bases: TGTGCCTGGTCTCACCTGAACACTGAAGCTTTCTTT.

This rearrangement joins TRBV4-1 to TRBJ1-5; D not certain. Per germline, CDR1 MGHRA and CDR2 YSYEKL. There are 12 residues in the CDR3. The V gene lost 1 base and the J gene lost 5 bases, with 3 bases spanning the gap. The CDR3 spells CASSQGDQPQHF. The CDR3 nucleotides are TGCGCCAGCAGCCAAGGAGATCAGCCCCAGCATTTT.

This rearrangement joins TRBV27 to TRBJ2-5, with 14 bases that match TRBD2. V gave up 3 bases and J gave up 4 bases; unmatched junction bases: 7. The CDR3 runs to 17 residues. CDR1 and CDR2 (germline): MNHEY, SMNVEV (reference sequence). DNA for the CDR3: TGTGCCAGCAGTTTCGGGACTAGCGGGGGCTGGGGAGAGACCCAGTACTTC. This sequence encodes CASSFGTSGGWGETQYF.

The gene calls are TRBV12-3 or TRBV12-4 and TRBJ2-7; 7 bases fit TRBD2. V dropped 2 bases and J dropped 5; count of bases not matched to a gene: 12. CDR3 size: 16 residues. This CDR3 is CASSLIGGDEVHEQYF. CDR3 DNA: TGTGCCAGCAGTTTAATTGGGGGGGACGAAGTCCACGAGCAGTACTTC.

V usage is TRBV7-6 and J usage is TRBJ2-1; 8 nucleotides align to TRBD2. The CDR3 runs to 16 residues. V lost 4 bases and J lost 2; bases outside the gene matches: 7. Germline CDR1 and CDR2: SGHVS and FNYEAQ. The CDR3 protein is CASSSIAGNTYNEQFF. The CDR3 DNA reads TGTGCCAGCAGCTCCATAGCGGGGAACACCTACAATGAGCAGTTCTTC.

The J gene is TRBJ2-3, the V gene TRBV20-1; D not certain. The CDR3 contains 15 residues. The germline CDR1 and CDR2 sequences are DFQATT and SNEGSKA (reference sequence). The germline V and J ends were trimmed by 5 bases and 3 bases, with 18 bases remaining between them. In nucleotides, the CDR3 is TGCAGTGCTTCGCTCACTCCAAAACCTACAGATACGCAGTATTTT. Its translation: CSASLTPKPTDTQYF.

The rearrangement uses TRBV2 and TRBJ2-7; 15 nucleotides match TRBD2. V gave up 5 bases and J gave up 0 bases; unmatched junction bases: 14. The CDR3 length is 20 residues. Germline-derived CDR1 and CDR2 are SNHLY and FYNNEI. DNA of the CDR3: TGTGCCAGCAGTCACCTACTTCAGGGACTAGCGGGAGGCCTCTCCTACGAGCAGTACTTC. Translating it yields CASSHLLQGLAGGLSYEQYF. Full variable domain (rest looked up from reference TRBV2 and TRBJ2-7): EPEVTQTPSHQVTQMGQEVILRCVPISNHLYFYWYRQILGQKVEFLVSFYNNEISEKSEIFDDQFSVERPDGSNFTLKIRSTKLEDSAMYFCASSHLLQGLAGGLSYEQYFGPGTRLTVT.

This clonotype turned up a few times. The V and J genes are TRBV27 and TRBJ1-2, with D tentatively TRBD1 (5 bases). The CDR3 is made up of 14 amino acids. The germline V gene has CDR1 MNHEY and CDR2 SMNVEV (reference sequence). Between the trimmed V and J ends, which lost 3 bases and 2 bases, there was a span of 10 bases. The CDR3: CASSLEGRNYGYTF. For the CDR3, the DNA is TGTGCCAGCAGTTTGGAGGGACGGAACTATGGCTACACCTTC.

CDR3 DNA: TGTGCCAGCAGCTTAGCCTCTCGGGGCTACAATGAGCAGTTCTTC. Translated, it gives CASSLASRGYNEQFF. This chain links TRBV7-2 with TRBJ2-1, with D perhaps matching TRBD2 (5 bases). This CDR3 has 15 amino acids. Trimming took 0 bases from V and 3 from J, leaving 9 bases between them. Germline V lookup: CDR1 SGHTA, CDR2 FQGNSA.

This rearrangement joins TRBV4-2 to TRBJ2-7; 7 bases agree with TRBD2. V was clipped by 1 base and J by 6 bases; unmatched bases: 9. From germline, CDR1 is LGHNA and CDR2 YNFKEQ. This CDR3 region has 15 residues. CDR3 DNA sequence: TGTGCCAGCAGCCAAGGAGAGCGGGGCTTAAGCGAGCAGTACTTC. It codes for CASSQGERGLSEQYF.

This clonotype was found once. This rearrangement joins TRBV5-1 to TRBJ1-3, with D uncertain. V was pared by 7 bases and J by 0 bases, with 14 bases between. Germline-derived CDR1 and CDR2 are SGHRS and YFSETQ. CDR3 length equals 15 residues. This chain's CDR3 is CASAEGLISGNTIYF. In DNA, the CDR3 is TGCGCCAGCGCCGAAGGACTGATCTCTGGAAACACCATATATTTT.

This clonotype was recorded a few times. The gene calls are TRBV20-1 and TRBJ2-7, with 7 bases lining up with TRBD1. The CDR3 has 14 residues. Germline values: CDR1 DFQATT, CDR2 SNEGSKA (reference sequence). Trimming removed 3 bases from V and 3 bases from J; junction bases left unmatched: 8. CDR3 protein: CSARARDRIYEQYF. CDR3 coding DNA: TGCAGTGCTAGGGCCCGGGACAGAATCTACGAGCAGTACTTC.

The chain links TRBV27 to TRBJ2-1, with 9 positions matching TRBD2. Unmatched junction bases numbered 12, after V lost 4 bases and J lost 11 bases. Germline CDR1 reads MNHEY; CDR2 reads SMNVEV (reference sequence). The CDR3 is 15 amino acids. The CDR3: CASSSVGLAGLKQFF. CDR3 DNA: TGTGCCAGCAGTTCAGTCGGCCTAGCGGGATTGAAGCAGTTCTTC.

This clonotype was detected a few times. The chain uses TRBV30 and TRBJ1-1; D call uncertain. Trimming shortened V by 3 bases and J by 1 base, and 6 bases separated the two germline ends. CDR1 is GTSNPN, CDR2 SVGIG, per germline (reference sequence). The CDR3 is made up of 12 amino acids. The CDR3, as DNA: TGTGCCTGGAGGCCGGCGAACACTGAAGCTTTCTTT. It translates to CAWRPANTEAFF.

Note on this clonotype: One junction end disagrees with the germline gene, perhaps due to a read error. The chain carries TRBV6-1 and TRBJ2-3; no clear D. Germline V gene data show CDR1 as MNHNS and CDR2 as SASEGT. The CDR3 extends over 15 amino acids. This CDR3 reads CAGSEPLSGTDTQYF. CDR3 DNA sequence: TGTGCCGGCAGTGAGCCCTTGTCGGGCACAGATACGCAGTATTTT.

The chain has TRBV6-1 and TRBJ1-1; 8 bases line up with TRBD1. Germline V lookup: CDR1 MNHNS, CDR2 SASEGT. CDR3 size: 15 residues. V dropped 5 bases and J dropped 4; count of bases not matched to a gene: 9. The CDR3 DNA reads TGTGCCAGCAGTCTGAGCGAGACAGGGGCCACTGAAGCTTTCTTT. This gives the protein CASSLSETGATEAFF.

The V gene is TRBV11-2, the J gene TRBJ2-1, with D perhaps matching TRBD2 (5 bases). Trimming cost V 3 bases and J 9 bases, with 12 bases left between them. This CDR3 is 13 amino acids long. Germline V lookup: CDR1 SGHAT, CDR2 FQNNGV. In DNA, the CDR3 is TGTGCCAGCAGCTTCGGGGTAGGTGGTGAGCAGTTCTTC. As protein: CASSFGVGGEQFF. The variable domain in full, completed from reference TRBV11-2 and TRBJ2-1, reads EAGVAQSPRYKIIEKRQSVAFWCNPISGHATLYWYQQILGQGPKLLIQFQNNGVVDDSQLPKDRFSAERLKGVDSTLKIQPAKLEDSAVYLCASSFGVGGEQFFGPGTRLTVL.

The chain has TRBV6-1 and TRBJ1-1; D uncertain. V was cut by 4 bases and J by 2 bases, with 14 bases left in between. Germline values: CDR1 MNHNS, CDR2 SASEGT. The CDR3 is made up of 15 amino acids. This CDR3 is CASSGFYGRNTEAFF. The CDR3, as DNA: TGTGCCAGCAGTGGTTTTTACGGACGAAACACTGAAGCTTTCTTT.

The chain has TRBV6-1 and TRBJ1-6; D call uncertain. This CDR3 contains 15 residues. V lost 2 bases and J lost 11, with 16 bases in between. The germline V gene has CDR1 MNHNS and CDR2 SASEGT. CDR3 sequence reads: CASSERRGVLTPLHF. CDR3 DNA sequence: TGTGCCAGCAGTGAACGAAGAGGTGTATTGACACCCCTCCACTTT.

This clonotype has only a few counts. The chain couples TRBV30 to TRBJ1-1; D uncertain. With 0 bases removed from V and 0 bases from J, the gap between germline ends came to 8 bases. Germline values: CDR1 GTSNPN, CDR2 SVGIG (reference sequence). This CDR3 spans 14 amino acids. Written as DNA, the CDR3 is TGTGCCTGGAGTGTACTGGGTTTGAACACTGAAGCTTTCTTT. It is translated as CAWSVLGLNTEAFF.

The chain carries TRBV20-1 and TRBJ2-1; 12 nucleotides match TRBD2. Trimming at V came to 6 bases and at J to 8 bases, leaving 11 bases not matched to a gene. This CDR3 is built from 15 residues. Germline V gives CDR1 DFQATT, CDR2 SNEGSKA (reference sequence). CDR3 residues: CSAPYSSGRADEQFF. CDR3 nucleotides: TGCAGTGCACCGTATTCTAGCGGGAGGGCCGATGAGCAGTTCTTC.